Listed below are T cell receptor beta chains from one sample, sequenced in a study of T cells in localized non-small cell lung cancer. Sequencing used immunoSEQ multiplex PCR; TCRdb keeps in-frame clones, though not all of them. The sample has roughly 1,900 clones; about 26% are singletons. The sequenced sample was normal lung tissue next to the tumor, obtained before any cancer treatment. These receptors were taken from a woman aged 40-75 years with stage II lung adenocarcinoma. CDR3s include the opening cysteine and the closing phenylalanine or tryptophan. A D gene is named only where the DNA matches it firmly. Clone size appears in some rows only: once, few, many, or a class for an expanded clone.

v_gene,d_gene,abundance,j_gene,CDR3aa,CDR3nt
TRBV6-1,-,medium-sized,TRBJ1-4,CASSEVASGAEKLFF,TGTGCCAGCAGTGAAGTGGCTTCAGGGGCCGAAAAACTGTTTTTT
TRBV11-3,-,few,TRBJ1-5,CASSSDRWDLPQHF,TGTGCCAGCAGCTCCGACAGGTGGGATCTTCCCCAGCATTTT
TRBV11-3,-,-,TRBJ2-5,CASGLRGAGETQYF,TGTGCCAGCGGTCTCCGGGGGGCGGGTGAGACCCAGTACTTC
TRBV6-1,TRBD1,medium-sized,TRBJ1-2,CASSEGTGLYGYTF,TGTGCCAGCAGTGAAGGGACAGGGCTCTATGGCTACACCTTC
TRBV18,-,-,TRBJ1-3,CASSHGTANSGNTIYF,TGTGCCAGCTCACACGGGACGGCTAACTCTGGAAACACCATATATTTT
TRBV19,TRBD1,large,TRBJ1-3,CASRPGQGAGNTIYF,TGTGCCTCGAGACCGGGACAGGGGGCTGGAAACACCATATATTTT
TRBV5-1,-,-,TRBJ2-7,CASSPRGADSYEQYF,TGCGCCAGCAGCCCCCGGGGTGCAGACTCCTACGAGCAGTACTTC
TRBV5-1,TRBD2,-,TRBJ2-2,CASSLVAGEGTGELFF,TGCGCCAGCAGCTTGGTTGCGGGAGAAGGAACCGGGGAGCTGTTTTTT
TRBV19,TRBD1,-,TRBJ2-2,CASSPGTGNTGELFF,TGTGCCAGTAGTCCCGGGACAGGGAACACCGGGGAGCTGTTTTTT
TRBV11-3,-,-,TRBJ2-6,CASSLVTGRSWASGANVLTF,TGTGCCAGCAGCTTGGTCACAGGGAGGAGTTGGGCTTCTGGGGCCAACGTCCTGACTTTC
TRBV4-1,-,-,TRBJ2-7,CASSQDMDIFPYEQYF,TGCGCCAGCAGCCAAGATATGGACATCTTCCCCTACGAGCAGTACTTC
TRBV14,-,-,TRBJ2-3,CASSQSRHTDTQYF,TGTGCCAGCAGCCAATCCCGGCACACAGATACGCAGTATTTT
TRBV28,-,medium-sized,TRBJ2-7,CASSFSEGLRSGEQYF,TGTGCCAGCAGTTTTTCGGAGGGGCTCAGGTCGGGCGAGCAGTACTTC
TRBV9,-,medium-sized,TRBJ1-2,CASSVVGGNYGYTF,TGTGCCAGCAGCGTAGTCGGGGGTAACTATGGCTACACCTTC
TRBV5-1,TRBD2,-,TRBJ2-5,CASSHGLAGIGETQYF,TGCGCCAGCAGCCACGGACTAGCGGGGATTGGAGAGACCCAGTACTTC
TRBV11-3,TRBD1,few,TRBJ2-7,CASSPWGRGNTYEQYF,TGTGCCAGCAGCCCCTGGGGCAGGGGGAATACCTACGAGCAGTACTTC
TRBV29-1,-,few,TRBJ2-2,CSARSGGTNTGELFF,TGCAGCGCTAGGTCCGGGGGTACGAACACCGGGGAGCTGTTTTTT
TRBV7-5,-,medium-sized,TRBJ2-5,CASSTRDRAGETQYF,TGTGCCAGCAGCACTCGGGACAGGGCGGGAGAGACCCAGTACTTC